Each of the 5 T cell receptor beta chains below was sequenced from the same sample in a study of blood T cell repertoires in COVID-19. Repertoires were generated with immunoSEQ multiplex PCR, while TCRdb's copy carries only in-frame clones and drops some. The top ten hold approximately 2.2% of the sample, which has roughly 280,000 clones, around 90% seen once. The sequenced sample was peripheral blood. These receptors were taken from a man between 50 and 59 years old with acute or convalescent COVID-19.

This chain uses TRBV5-1 with TRBJ1-2; 7 nucleotides match TRBD1. The J segment lost 3 bases and the V segment lost 0 bases, leaving 5 bases of the junction unmatched. Looked up from germline, CDR1 is SGHRS and CDR2 is YFSETQ. The CDR3 runs to 15 residues. The CDR3 region has the DNA TGCGCCAGCAGCTTGGAAGGGGGCCGGGACTATGGCTACACCTTC. This codes for CASSLEGGRDYGYTF.

The rearrangement joins TRBV6-5 to TRBJ1-5, with D hard to call. In germline, CDR1 is MNHEY, CDR2 SVGAGI. This CDR3 has 12 amino acids. The V end was cut by 7 bases, the J end by 6 bases, with 10 bases between. The CDR3 DNA is TGTGCCAGCATCCCGGGTTCTCAGCCCCAGCATTTT. Its protein product is CASIPGSQPQHF.

The V gene is TRBV5-1, the J gene TRBJ2-7, with D uncertain. The CDR3 loop spans 14 amino acids. Between the trimmed V and J ends, which lost 3 bases and 3 bases, there was a span of 13 bases. Germline CDR1 is SGHRS and CDR2 is YFSETQ. CDR3 in DNA: TGCGCCAGCAGCTCGAGACACATGGGCTACGAGCAGTACTTC. It codes for CASSSRHMGYEQYF. The whole variable domain, filled in from reference TRBV5-1 and TRBJ2-7, reads KAGVTQTPRYLIKTRGQQVTLSCSPISGHRSVSWYQQTPGQGLQFLFEYFSETQRNKGNFPGRFSGRQFSNSRSEMNVSTLELGDSALYLCASSSRHMGYEQYFGPGTRLTVT.

The V and J genes are TRBV5-5 and TRBJ1-6; 7 bases align to TRBD1. Germline V lookup: CDR1 SGHKS, CDR2 YYEKEE (reference sequence). The CDR3 sequence is 16 residues long. J was trimmed by 7 bases and V by 0 bases; bases with no gene match: 7. The CDR3 coding sequence is TGTGCCAGCAGCTTGGCGGCAGGGGGTGGGAATTCACCCCTCCACTTT. Residues: CASSLAAGGGNSPLHF.

This clone was seen just once. The V gene is TRBV5-1, the J gene TRBJ2-3; a weak D match, TRBD1 (6 bases). In germline, CDR1 is SGHRS, CDR2 YFSETQ. The CDR3 runs to 15 residues. Between the trimmed V and J ends, which lost 4 bases and 5 bases, there was a span of 17 bases. In nucleotides, the CDR3 is TGCGCCAGCAGCCCTCCGGGACAACCGGGAGATACGCAGTATTTT. It specifies CASSPPGQPGDTQYF.